The clone carrying this T cell receptor beta chain occurred a few times. Antigen specificity is unknown. This sample stems from a study of T cell responses to AZD1222 COVID-19 vaccine. The overall study: Both about-4-week and about-12-week second-dose recipients were combined. General observations from the study: Most donors were white British, females outnumbered males, and clonal diversity was possibly underestimated. Spike was spanned by vaccine-associated CD4 TCRs, with dominance at 160-218 and 743-854. The study identified only five or six AZD1222 recipients as seropositive at baseline.

Produced via immunoSEQ multiplex PCR; TCRdb's table is partial and in-frame only. The data contain 100,000 to 150,000 clones, roughly 91% of them singletons. The receptor comes from an adult in good health. Sample: peripheral blood, taken on day 0 of AZD1222 vaccination.

CDR3 coding DNA: TGTGCCAGCAGTGAAGCCACTAGCGAACAAGAGACCCAGTACTTC. Translated, it gives CASSEATSEQETQYF. The chain is built from TRBV2 and TRBJ2-5, with TRBD2 matching 7 bases. The CDR3 totals 15 residues. Germline CDR1 SNHLY, CDR2 FYNNEI. V dropped 0 bases and J dropped 2; count of bases not matched to a gene: 3. Full variable domain (rest looked up from reference TRBV2 and TRBJ2-5): EPEVTQTPSHQVTQMGQEVILRCVPISNHLYFYWYRQILGQKVEFLVSFYNNEISEKSEIFDDQFSVERPDGSNFTLKIRSTKLEDSAMYFCASSEATSEQETQYFGPGTRLLVL.